Presented here are 32 T cell receptor beta chains from one specimen sequenced in a study of shared clonotypes between healthy human individuals. Here immunoSEQ multiplex PCR was the method, and the copy in TCRdb shows in-frame clones only, minus some. The table includes about 470,000 clones, about four fifths detected once. Source material: PBMCs. Receptors originate from a woman aged 40 to 50 in good health. Some clones in this sample may be carry-over from other donors' samples.

The chain links TRBV28 to TRBJ1-1; D is unresolved. The length of the CDR3 is 14 residues. With 1 base removed from V and 11 bases from J, the gap between germline ends came to 17 bases. Germline loops: CDR1 MDHEN, CDR2 SYDVKM. The chain's CDR3 is CASSLSAGPRSAFF. CDR3 DNA: TGTGCCAGCAGTTTATCAGCTGGGCCCCGGTCGGCTTTCTTT.

This clone has just a few counts. The CDR3 nucleotides read TGTGCCAGCAGCGAAACCGGGAGCTACACCGGGGAGCTGTTTTTT. This codes for CASSETGSYTGELFF. This sequence joins TRBV5-4 and TRBJ2-2; D may be TRBD2 (6 bases). The CDR3 contains 15 residues. Per germline, CDR1 SGHNT and CDR2 YYREEE (reference sequence). The ends were cut back, 4 bases at V and 3 bases at J, with 13 bases in the middle.

DNA of the CDR3: TGTGCCAGCAGCCCAAGGGATGGGGTACACTATGGCTACACCTTC. Encoded protein: CASSPRDGVHYGYTF. The chain combines TRBV7-8 with TRBJ1-2, with D unclear. V was clipped by 5 bases and J by 3 bases, with 16 bases between them. Germline V gives CDR1 SGHVS, CDR2 FQNEAQ. The CDR3 has 15 residues.

The CDR3 coding sequence is TGTGCCAGCATAAAGGGACAGGGAATTGGGAGTGAGCAGTTCTTC. Translating it yields CASIKGQGIGSEQFF. This sequence joins TRBV7-9 and TRBJ2-1; 9 bases agree with TRBD1. Germline lookup yields CDR1 SEHNR and CDR2 FQNEAQ (reference sequence). The ends lost 7 bases at V and 9 bases at J; junction bases unmatched: 13. This CDR3 region has 15 residues.

The V gene is TRBV11-3, the J gene TRBJ1-5; 8 positions agree with TRBD1. V lost 9 bases, J lost 4 bases, and 2 bases stayed unmatched. Germline lookup yields CDR1 SGHNT and CDR2 YENEEA. The CDR3 is made up of 12 amino acids. The CDR3 nucleotides are TGTGCCAGGGACAGGGCGAATCAGCCCCAGCATTTT. The encoded protein is CARDRANQPQHF.

The gene calls are TRBV27 and TRBJ1-1; a weak D match, TRBD1 (5 bases). In germline, CDR1 is MNHEY, CDR2 SMNVEV (reference sequence). Trimming shortened V by 8 bases and J by 1 base, and 14 bases separated the two germline ends. This CDR3 is built from 14 residues. The CDR3 spells CASPEWGGNTEAFF. CDR3 in DNA: TGTGCCAGCCCCGAGTGGGGGGGGAACACTGAAGCTTTCTTT.

The rearrangement links TRBV27 to TRBJ2-3; the D is unclear. Trimming took off 3 bases at V and 2 bases at J, with 9 bases between the two ends. Germline-derived CDR1 and CDR2 are MNHEY and SMNVEV (reference sequence). This CDR3 has 14 residues. The CDR3 sequence is CASSFAGPTDTQYF. The CDR3 DNA is TGTGCCAGCAGTTTTGCAGGCCCCACAGATACGCAGTATTTT.

The V call is TRBV2, the J call TRBJ1-5; D remains ambiguous. V was pared by 1 base and J by 2 bases, with 9 bases between. The CDR3 loop spans 15 amino acids. Germline V gene lookup returns CDR1 SNHLY and CDR2 FYNNEI. The CDR3 loop is CASSEETGGNQPQHF. The CDR3 DNA reads TGTGCCAGCAGTGAAGAGACCGGGGGCAATCAGCCCCAGCATTTT.

V usage is TRBV30 and J usage is TRBJ2-2, with D possibly TRBD2 on 5 matching bases. V was clipped by 4 bases and J by 2 bases, with 17 bases between them. Germline CDR1 GTSNPN, CDR2 SVGIG (reference sequence). The CDR3 loop spans 16 amino acids. The CDR3 nucleotides are TGTGCCTGGACCCTGTGGGCGGGCCTAAACACCGGGGAGCTGTTTTTT. Encoded protein: CAWTLWAGLNTGELFF.

The chain links TRBV6-5 to TRBJ2-7; TRBD1 is a possible D gene (5 bases). Looked up from germline, CDR1 is MNHEY and CDR2 is SVGAGI. Trimming removed 5 bases from V and 6 bases from J, with 14 bases in between. The CDR3 runs to 13 residues. The CDR3 DNA follows: TGTGCCAGCAGTCTCAGGGTTCTCACCGAGCAGTACTTC. Its translation: CASSLRVLTEQYF.

This clone has a single count. In nucleotides, the CDR3 is TGTGCCAGCAGCATCTTTCTAGCGGGAGGGAACACCGGGGAGCTGTTTTTT. It encodes CASSIFLAGGNTGELFF. The chain joins TRBV7-8 to TRBJ2-2; 11 nucleotides line up with TRBD2. CDR3 length: 17 amino acids. CDR1 SGHVS and CDR2 FQNEAQ come from the germline V gene. With 5 bases clipped from V and 1 base from J, the junction kept 6 bases outside the gene matches.

V gene TRBV19 combines with J gene TRBJ2-6; D is undetermined. CDR3 length: 14 amino acids. The V gene's germline CDR1 is LNHDA and CDR2 SQIVND (reference sequence). The V gene lost 6 bases and the J gene lost 3 bases, with 9 bases spanning the gap. CDR3 sequence: CASRIGNGANVLTF. As DNA, the CDR3 is TGTGCCAGTAGAATTGGGAATGGGGCCAACGTCCTGACTTTC.

Ten or more counts support this clone. The chain is built from TRBV10-3 and TRBJ2-7, with a weak D call TRBD1 (5 bases). Trimming took off 3 bases at V and 5 bases at J, with 8 bases between the two ends. CDR3 length equals 12 residues. The germline CDR1 and CDR2 sequences are ENHRY and SYGVKD. The CDR3 loop reads CAISDQGNEQYF. As DNA, the CDR3 is TGTGCCATCAGTGACCAGGGCAACGAGCAGTACTTC.

The chain employs TRBV2 and TRBJ1-5, with D hard to call. This CDR3 contains 13 residues. Trimming shortened V by 5 bases and J by 9 bases, and 14 bases separated the two germline ends. Germline CDR1 is SNHLY and CDR2 is FYNNEI. CDR3 sequence (DNA): TGTGCCAGCAGTTCAGGCAGTGTTATGCCCCAGCATTTT. As protein: CASSSGSVMPQHF. The variable domain in full, with the rest retrieved from reference TRBV2 and TRBJ1-5, is EPEVTQTPSHQVTQMGQEVILRCVPISNHLYFYWYRQILGQKVEFLVSFYNNEISEKSEIFDDQFSVERPDGSNFTLKIRSTKLEDSAMYFCASSSGSVMPQHFGDGTRLSIL.

The V gene is TRBV18, the J gene TRBJ1-2, with TRBD1 matching 7 bases. Germline V gives CDR1 KGHSH, CDR2 LQKENI. J lost 6 bases, V lost 6 bases, and 10 bases had no gene match. The CDR3 spans 14 residues. This CDR3 is CASSPTDRVDGYTF. In nucleotides, the CDR3 is TGTGCCAGCTCGCCAACAGACAGGGTGGATGGCTACACCTTC. The variable domain in full, completed from reference TRBV18 and TRBJ1-2, reads NAGVMQNPRHLVRRRGQEARLRCSPMKGHSHVYWYRQLPEEGLKFMVYLQKENIIDESGMPKERFSAEFPKEGPSILRIQQVVRGDSAAYFCASSPTDRVDGYTFGSGTRLTVV.

This chain joins TRBV7-2 and TRBJ2-3; the D gene is possibly TRBD2 (7 bases). The V end lost 1 base, the J end lost 9 bases, and 17 bases lay between the germline ends. The CDR3 totals 15 residues. CDR1 and CDR2 from the germline V gene are SGHTA and FQGNSA. CDR3 protein: CASSLGASGQGTQYF. CDR3 nucleotide sequence: TGTGCCAGCAGCTTAGGGGCTAGCGGTCAGGGGACGCAGTATTTT. Full variable domain (remainder filled in from reference TRBV7-2 and TRBJ2-3): GAGVSQSPSNKVTEKGKDVELRCDPISGHTALYWYRQSLGQGLEFLIYFQGNSAPDKSGLPSDRFSAERTGGSVSTLTIQRTQQEDSAVYLCASSLGASGQGTQYFGPGTRLTVL.

This chain uses TRBV7-8 with TRBJ1-1; possible D gene TRBD1, 5 bases. The V gene lost 1 base and the J gene lost 4 bases, with 10 bases spanning the gap. This CDR3 has 14 residues. In germline, CDR1 is SGHVS, CDR2 FQNEAQ. CDR3 sequence (DNA): TGTGCCAGCAGCTTAGGGGGCGCTTTCACTGAAGCTTTCTTT. Residues: CASSLGGAFTEAFF. Together with reference TRBV7-8 and TRBJ1-1, the CDR3 gives the full variable domain: GAGVSQSPRYKVAKRGQDVALRCDPISGHVSLFWYQQALGQGPEFLTYFQNEAQLDKSGLPSDRFFAERPEGSVSTLKIQRTQQEDSAVYLCASSLGGAFTEAFFGQGTRLTVV.

For the CDR3, the DNA is TGTGCCAGCAGCTCCGTAGCGGCCTCGGGCACCGGGGAGCTGTTTTTT. Amino acids: CASSSVAASGTGELFF. V usage is TRBV7-8 and J usage is TRBJ2-2, with D perhaps TRBD2 (6 bases). V lost 4 bases to trimming and J lost 4 bases, with 16 bases between them. Germline lookup yields CDR1 SGHVS and CDR2 FQNEAQ. This CDR3 comprises 16 residues.

This clone was detected only once. The CDR3 nucleotides read TGTGCCAGCAGTGAAGCGACAGGGGGCTTCTACGAGCAGTACTTC. This codes for CASSEATGGFYEQYF. The V call is TRBV2, the J call TRBJ2-7; TRBD1 agrees at 10 bases. This CDR3 contains 15 residues. The trim removed 0 bases at V and 3 bases at J, leaving 2 bases unmatched. Germline CDR1 SNHLY, CDR2 FYNNEI.

This clone was observed a few times. The chain couples TRBV18 to TRBJ2-3; 7 bases match TRBD2. The CDR3 length is 16 residues. The V gene's germline CDR1 is KGHSH and CDR2 LQKENI. The trim removed 0 bases at V and 5 bases at J, leaving 8 bases unmatched. The CDR3 here is CASSPPTAGAGDTQYF. The CDR3 DNA sequence: TGTGCCAGCTCACCACCGACGGCGGGAGCGGGAGATACGCAGTATTTT.

Only a few counts were recorded for this clone. This chain uses TRBV28 with TRBJ2-4; a possible D gene is TRBD1 (5 bases). CDR1 MDHEN and CDR2 SYDVKM come from the germline V gene. This CDR3 has 14 amino acids. V was shortened by 6 bases and J by 3 bases, with 12 bases between the two germline ends. The CDR3 DNA reads TGTGCCAGCAGCTGGCGTAGGGGCAAAAACATTCAGTACTTC. Residues: CASSWRRGKNIQYF.

CDR3 nucleotides: TGTGCCAGCAGCTTAATGAGCGCGACGGTTGGAAACACCATATATTTT. Translating it yields CASSLMSATVGNTIYF. The J gene is TRBJ1-3, the V gene TRBV7-6; unclear D gene. The germline CDR1 and CDR2 sequences are SGHVS and FNYEAQ. Trimming shortened V by 2 bases and J by 3 bases, and 14 bases separated the two germline ends. This CDR3 region has 16 residues.

Relative to its sample, this clone is medium-sized. Other DNA sequences from this sample encode an identical CDR3 as well. The chain employs TRBV10-2 and TRBJ2-7; D may correspond to TRBD1 or TRBD2 (5 bases each). Trimming removed 8 bases from V and 0 bases from J, with 17 bases in between. The CDR3 sequence is 15 residues long. Germline CDR1 is WSHSY and CDR2 is SAAADI. CDR3 in amino acids: CASGGIWGNSYEQYF. The DNA of the CDR3 is TGCGCCAGCGGGGGAATTTGGGGAAACTCCTACGAGCAGTACTTC.

This chain connects TRBV2 to TRBJ2-6; D gene unclear. The V and J ends lost 8 bases and 0 bases respectively, with 2 bases between them. This CDR3 comprises 12 residues. The germline CDR1 and CDR2 sequences are SNHLY and FYNNEI. The CDR3 here is CASRSGANVLTF. CDR3 coding DNA: TGTGCCAGCCGCTCTGGGGCCAACGTCCTGACTTTC.

Details on this clone: A single base separates this from a much larger clone, so it may be a read error. The same CDR3 can be traced to other DNA sequences in this sample. The chain joins TRBV28 to TRBJ2-7; the D is unclear. V shed 5 bases and J shed 0 bases, with 2 bases lying between them. Germline lookup yields CDR1 MDHEN and CDR2 SYDVKM. This CDR3 contains 11 residues. The CDR3 here is CASSRSYEQYF. CDR3 bases: TGTGCCAGCAGTCGCTCCTACGAGCAGTACTTC.

This clone was detected only once. The chain uses TRBV19 and TRBJ1-4, with 7 positions matching TRBD1. Germline values: CDR1 LNHDA, CDR2 SQIVND (reference sequence). The CDR3 contains 13 residues. V lost 11 bases and J lost 4; bases outside the gene matches: 7. CDR3 in amino acids: CAVGDSVNEKLFF. CDR3 sequence (DNA): TGTGCCGTGGGGGACAGCGTTAATGAAAAACTGTTTTTT.

The V gene is TRBV5-6, the J gene TRBJ2-1; perhaps D is TRBD1 or TRBD2 (5 bases each). Germline assignment: CDR1 SGHDT and CDR2 YYEEEE. The CDR3 consists of 13 residues. V lost 3 bases, J lost 6 bases, and 10 bases lay in between. The CDR3: CASSYWGINEQFF. DNA for the CDR3: TGTGCCAGCAGCTACTGGGGGATCAATGAGCAGTTCTTC.

Regarding this clone: The likely explanation is a read error, given a far larger clone one base away. The sample has other DNA sequences that encode this CDR3 too. The CDR3 nucleotides are TGTGCCAGCAGCTTCTCCTACGAGCAGTACTTC. As protein: CASSFSYEQYF. The chain couples TRBV7-8 to TRBJ2-7; D gene uncertain. The CDR3 extends over 11 amino acids. Germline-derived CDR1 and CDR2 are SGHVS and FQNEAQ. Trimming stripped 3 bases from V and 0 bases from J, with 0 bases between.

V usage is TRBV30 and J usage is TRBJ2-7; no clear D gene. CDR3 length: 13 residues. V was pared by 2 bases and J by 0 bases, with 8 bases between. Germline CDR1 reads GTSNPN; CDR2 reads SVGIG (reference sequence). The CDR3 loop reads CAWSPPPSYEQYF. The CDR3 DNA sequence: TGTGCCTGGAGTCCTCCCCCCTCCTACGAGCAGTACTTC.

J is TRBJ2-5 and V is TRBV25-1; 7 bases map to TRBD1. This CDR3 contains 15 residues. With V trimmed by 4 bases and J by 2 bases, 7 bases remained unmatched. Germline V CDR1 and CDR2: MGHDK, SYGVNS. The CDR3 loop reads CASSGRDSAQETQYF. The CDR3 DNA reads TGTGCCAGCAGTGGCCGGGACAGCGCGCAAGAGACCCAGTACTTC.

The rearrangement uses TRBV27 and TRBJ2-2; no reliable D call. The CDR3 covers 15 residues. Trimming removed 5 bases from V and 6 bases from J, with 16 bases in between. From germline, CDR1 is MNHEY and CDR2 SMNVEV (reference sequence). In DNA, the CDR3 is TGTGCCAGCAGTCTCGGAGATATCTTTGCCGGGGAGCTGTTTTTT. Protein sequence: CASSLGDIFAGELFF.

This clone has just one count. This chain links TRBV9 with TRBJ2-7, with a possible D match to TRBD1 (6 bases). There are 16 residues in the CDR3. Germline V CDR1 and CDR2: SGDLS, YYNGEE. Trimming shortened V by 1 base and J by 0 bases, and 14 bases separated the two germline ends. The CDR3 protein is CASSVSGQGTSYEQYF. The CDR3 DNA reads TGTGCCAGCAGCGTATCGGGGCAGGGGACCTCCTACGAGCAGTACTTC.